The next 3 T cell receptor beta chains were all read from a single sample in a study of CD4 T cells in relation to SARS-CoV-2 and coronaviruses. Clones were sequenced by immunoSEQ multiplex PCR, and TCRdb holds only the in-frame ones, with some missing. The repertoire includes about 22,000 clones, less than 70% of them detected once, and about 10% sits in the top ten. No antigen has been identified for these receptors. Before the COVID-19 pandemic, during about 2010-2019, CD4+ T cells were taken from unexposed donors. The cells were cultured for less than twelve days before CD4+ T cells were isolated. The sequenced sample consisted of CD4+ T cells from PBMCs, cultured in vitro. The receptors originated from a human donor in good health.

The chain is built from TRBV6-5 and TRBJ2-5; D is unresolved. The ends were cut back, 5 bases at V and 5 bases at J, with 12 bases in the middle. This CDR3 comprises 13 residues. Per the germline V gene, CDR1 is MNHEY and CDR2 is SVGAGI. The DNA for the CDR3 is TGTGCCAGCAGTAATCCAGATTTCGAGACCCAGTACTTC. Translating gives CASSNPDFETQYF.

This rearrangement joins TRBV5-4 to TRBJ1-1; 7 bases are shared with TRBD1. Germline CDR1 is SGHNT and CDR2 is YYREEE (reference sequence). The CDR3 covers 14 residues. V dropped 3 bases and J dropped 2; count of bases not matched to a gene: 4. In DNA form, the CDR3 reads TGTGCCAGCAGCTCAGACAGGGCAAACACTGAAGCTTTCTTT. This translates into CASSSDRANTEAFF. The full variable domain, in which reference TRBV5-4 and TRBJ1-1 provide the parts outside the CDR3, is ETGVTQSPTHLIKTRGQQVTLRCSSQSGHNTVSWYQQALGQGPQFIFQYYREEENGRGNFPPRFSGLQFPNYSSELNVNALELDDSALYLCASSSDRANTEAFFGQGTRLTVV.

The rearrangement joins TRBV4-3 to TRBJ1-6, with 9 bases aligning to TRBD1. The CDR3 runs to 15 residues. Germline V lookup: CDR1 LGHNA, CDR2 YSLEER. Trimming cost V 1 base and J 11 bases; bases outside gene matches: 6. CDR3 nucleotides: TGCGCCAGCAGCCAAGTGGGACAGGGAGGTACACCCCTCCACTTT. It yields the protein CASSQVGQGGTPLHF.